This T cell receptor (beta chain) was sequenced in a study of identifying expanded T cells in peripheral blood. Study findings and constraints: About 1.2 clones differed between technical replicates, versus about 17 and 20 over time. Clone count variance between approximately two-week samples rose with total template count.

Sequencing used immunoSEQ multiplex PCR; TCRdb keeps in-frame clones, though not all of them. The sample records about 78,000 clones, roughly 86% being singletons. This clone was found once. The antigen is not known. Sequenced input: blood. The clonotype originates from a person aged 18-70 years in good health.

CDR3 bases: TGTGCCAGCAGTTACGGGCTCGCAGACGAGCAGTACTTC. It yields the protein CASSYGLADEQYF. The rearrangement uses TRBV6-5 and TRBJ2-7; the D is unclear. V was cut by 2 bases and J by 5 bases, with 10 bases left in between. The CDR3 runs to 13 residues. Germline V gene data show CDR1 as MNHEY and CDR2 as SVGAGI.